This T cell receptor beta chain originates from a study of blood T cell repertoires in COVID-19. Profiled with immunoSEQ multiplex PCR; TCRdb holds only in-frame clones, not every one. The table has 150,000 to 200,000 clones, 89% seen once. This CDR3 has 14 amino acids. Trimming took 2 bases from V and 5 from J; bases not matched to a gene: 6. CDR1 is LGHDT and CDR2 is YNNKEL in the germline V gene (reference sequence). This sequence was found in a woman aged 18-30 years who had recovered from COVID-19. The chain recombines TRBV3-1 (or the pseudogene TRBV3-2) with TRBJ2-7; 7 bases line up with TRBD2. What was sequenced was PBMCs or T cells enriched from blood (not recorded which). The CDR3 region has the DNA TGTGCCAGCAGCCAAAGGAGCGGGAACAACGAGCAGTACTTC. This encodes CASSQRSGNNEQYF.